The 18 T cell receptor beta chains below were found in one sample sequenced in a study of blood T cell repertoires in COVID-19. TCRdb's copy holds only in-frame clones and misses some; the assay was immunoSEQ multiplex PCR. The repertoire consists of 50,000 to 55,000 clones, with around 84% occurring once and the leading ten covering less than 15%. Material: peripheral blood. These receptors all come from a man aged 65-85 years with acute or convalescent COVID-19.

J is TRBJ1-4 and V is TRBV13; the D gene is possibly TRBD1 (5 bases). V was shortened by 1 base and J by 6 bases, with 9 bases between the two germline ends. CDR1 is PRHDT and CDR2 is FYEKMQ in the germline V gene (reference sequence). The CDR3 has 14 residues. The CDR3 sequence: CASSLAGRDEKLFF. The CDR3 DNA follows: TGTGCCAGCAGCTTAGCAGGGAGGGATGAAAAACTGTTTTTT.

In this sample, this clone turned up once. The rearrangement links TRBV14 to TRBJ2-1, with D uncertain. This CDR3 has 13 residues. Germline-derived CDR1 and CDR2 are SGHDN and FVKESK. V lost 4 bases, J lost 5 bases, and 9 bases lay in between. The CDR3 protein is CASSPPYNNEQFF. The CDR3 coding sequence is TGTGCCAGCAGCCCGCCTTACAACAATGAGCAGTTCTTC.

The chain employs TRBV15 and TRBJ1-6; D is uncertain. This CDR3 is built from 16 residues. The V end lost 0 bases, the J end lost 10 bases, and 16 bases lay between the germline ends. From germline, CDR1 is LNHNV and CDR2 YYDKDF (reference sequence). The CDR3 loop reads CATSRDRRRTGSPLHF. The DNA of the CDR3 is TGTGCCACCAGCAGAGATCGCCGCAGGACTGGCTCACCCCTCCACTTT.

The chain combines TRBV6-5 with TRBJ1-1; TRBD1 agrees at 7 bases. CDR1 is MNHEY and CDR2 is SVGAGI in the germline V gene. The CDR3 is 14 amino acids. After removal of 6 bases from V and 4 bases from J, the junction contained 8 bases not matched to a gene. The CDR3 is CASSPDRVSTEAFF. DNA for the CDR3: TGTGCCAGCAGCCCCGACAGGGTGAGCACTGAAGCTTTCTTT.

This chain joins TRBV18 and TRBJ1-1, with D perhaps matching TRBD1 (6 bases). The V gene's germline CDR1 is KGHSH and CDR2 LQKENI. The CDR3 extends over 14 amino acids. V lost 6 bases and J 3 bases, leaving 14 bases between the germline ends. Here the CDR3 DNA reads TGTGCCAGCTCCCCCGACAGGACCTACACTGAAGCTTTCTTT. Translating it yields CASSPDRTYTEAFF.

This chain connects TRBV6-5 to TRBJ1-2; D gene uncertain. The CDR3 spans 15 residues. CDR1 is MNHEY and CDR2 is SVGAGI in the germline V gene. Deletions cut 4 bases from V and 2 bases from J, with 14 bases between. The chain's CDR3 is CASSFSSPGNYGYTF. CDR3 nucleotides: TGTGCCAGCAGTTTCTCCTCCCCGGGGAACTATGGCTACACCTTC.

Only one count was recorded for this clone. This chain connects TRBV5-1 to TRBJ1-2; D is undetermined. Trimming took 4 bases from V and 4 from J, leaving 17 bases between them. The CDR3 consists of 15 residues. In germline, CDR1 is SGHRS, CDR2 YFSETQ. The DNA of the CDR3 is TGCGCCAGCAGCACGTTTGGCGGGCCTACCTATGGCTACACCTTC. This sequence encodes CASSTFGGPTYGYTF.

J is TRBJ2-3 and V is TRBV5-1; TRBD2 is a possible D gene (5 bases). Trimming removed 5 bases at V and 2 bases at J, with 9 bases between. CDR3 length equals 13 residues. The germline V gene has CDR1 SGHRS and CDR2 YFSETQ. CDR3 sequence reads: CASSLRDTDTQYF. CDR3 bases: TGCGCCAGCAGTTTACGGGACACAGATACGCAGTATTTT.

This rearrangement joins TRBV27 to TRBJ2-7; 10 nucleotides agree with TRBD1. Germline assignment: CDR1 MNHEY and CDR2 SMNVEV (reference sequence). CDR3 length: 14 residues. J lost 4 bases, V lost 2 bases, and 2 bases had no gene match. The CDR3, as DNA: TGTGCCAGCAGTTTAAAGGGACAGGGGTACGAGCAGTACTTC. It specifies CASSLKGQGYEQYF.

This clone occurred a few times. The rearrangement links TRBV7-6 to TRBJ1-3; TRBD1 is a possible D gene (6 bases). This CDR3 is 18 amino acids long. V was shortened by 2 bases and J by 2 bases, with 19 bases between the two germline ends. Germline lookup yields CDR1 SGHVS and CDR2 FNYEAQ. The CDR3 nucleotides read TGTGCCAGCAGCTTAACTTGGGACACGCAGCAAGCTGGAAACACCATATATTTT. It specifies CASSLTWDTQQAGNTIYF.

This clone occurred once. The CDR3 sequence: CASSLGQGNAQPQHF. The CDR3 coding sequence is TGTGCCAGCTCACTCGGACAGGGTAATGCTCAGCCCCAGCATTTT. The V call is TRBV18, the J call TRBJ1-5; TRBD1 agrees at 8 bases. The V gene end was trimmed by 4 bases and the J gene end by 6 bases; junction bases not matched to a gene: 8. This CDR3 has 15 amino acids. Germline-derived CDR1 and CDR2 are KGHSH and LQKENI.

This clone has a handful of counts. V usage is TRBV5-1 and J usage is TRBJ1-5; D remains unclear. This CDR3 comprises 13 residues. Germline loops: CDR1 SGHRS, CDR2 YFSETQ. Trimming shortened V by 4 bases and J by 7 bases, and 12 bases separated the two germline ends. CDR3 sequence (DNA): TGCGCCAGCAGCCGGGAAGGACGGCAGCCCCAGCATTTT. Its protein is CASSREGRQPQHF.

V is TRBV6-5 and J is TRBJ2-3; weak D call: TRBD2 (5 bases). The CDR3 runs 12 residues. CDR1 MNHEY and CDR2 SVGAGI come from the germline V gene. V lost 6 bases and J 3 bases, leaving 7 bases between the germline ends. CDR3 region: CASRSGTDTQYF. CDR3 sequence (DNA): TGTGCCAGCAGGTCGGGAACAGATACGCAGTATTTT.

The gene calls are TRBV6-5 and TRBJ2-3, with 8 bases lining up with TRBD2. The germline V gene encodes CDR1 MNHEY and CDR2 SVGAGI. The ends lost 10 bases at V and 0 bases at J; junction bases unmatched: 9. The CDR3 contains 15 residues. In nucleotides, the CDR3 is TGTGCCACGATAAGCGGGAGTACTAGCACAGATACGCAGTATTTT. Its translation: CATISGSTSTDTQYF.

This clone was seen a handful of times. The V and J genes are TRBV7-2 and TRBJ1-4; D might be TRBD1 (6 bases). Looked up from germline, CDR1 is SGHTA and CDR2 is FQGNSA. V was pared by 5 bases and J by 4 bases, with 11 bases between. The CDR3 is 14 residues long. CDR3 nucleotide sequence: TGTGCCAGCAGCGCGACAGGAAATAATGAAAAACTGTTTTTT. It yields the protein CASSATGNNEKLFF.

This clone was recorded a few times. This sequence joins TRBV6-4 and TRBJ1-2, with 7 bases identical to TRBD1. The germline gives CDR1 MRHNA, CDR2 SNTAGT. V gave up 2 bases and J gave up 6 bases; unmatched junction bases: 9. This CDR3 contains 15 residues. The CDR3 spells CASSDGNRGSDGYTF. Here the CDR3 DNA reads TGTGCCAGCAGTGACGGAAACAGGGGTTCCGATGGCTACACCTTC.

The CDR3 DNA is TGTGCCAGCAGGGACAGGGGGGGGTCTGGGGCCAACGTCCTGACTTTC. It encodes CASRDRGGSGANVLTF. This sequence joins TRBV6-6 and TRBJ2-6, with 10 bases matching TRBD1. V gave up 6 bases and J gave up 1 base; unmatched junction bases: 3. Germline V CDR1 and CDR2: MNHNY, SVGAGI (reference sequence). This CDR3 region has 16 residues.

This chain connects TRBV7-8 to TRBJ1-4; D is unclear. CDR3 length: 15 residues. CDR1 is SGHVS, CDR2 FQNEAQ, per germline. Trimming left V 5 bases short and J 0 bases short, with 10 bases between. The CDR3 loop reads CASSPRGATNEKLFF. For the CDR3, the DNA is TGTGCCAGCAGCCCAAGAGGAGCAACTAATGAAAAACTGTTTTTT.